What follows is one T cell receptor (beta chain) and its context. The target antigen is unknown. The data were taken from a study of T cells after yellow fever vaccination. V lost 0 bases and J lost 3, with 3 bases in between. The CDR3 totals 13 residues. CDR1 and CDR2 from the germline V gene are ENHRY and SYGVKD. Study-level points and caveats: Reappearance after the booster was observed for most primary-vaccination clones (roughly 97% CD4, just over 85% CD8). Abundant bulk-population clonotypes could contaminate the FACS-sorted repertoires.

The study made its TCR cDNA through 5'RACE template switching. That step introduced a universal primer site along with UMIs. TCRdb re-analysed the 5' RACE reads in MiXCR, keeping a single row per CDR3 protein. The repertoire holds hundreds of thousands of distinct CDR3 sequences, with approximately 5.2% as singletons. This receptor was taken from a man between 18 and 35 years old who received the YFV17D yellow fever vaccine. The specimen was CD4+ T cells sorted from PBMCs, collected on the day of the yellow fever booster vaccination. The chain links TRBV10-3 to TRBJ2-1; unclear D gene. Here the CDR3 reads CAISESSYNEQFF. CDR3 nucleotide sequence: TGTGCCATCAGTGAGTCAAGCTACAATGAGCAGTTCTTC.